The TCR beta chain under discussion was sequenced for a study of cytomegalovirus exposure and HLA in healthy donors. Germline loops: CDR1 MNHEY, CDR2 SVGAGI. The germline V and J ends were trimmed by 4 bases and 5 bases, with 15 bases remaining between them. CDR3 length equals 15 residues. The donors comprised healthy bone marrow donors. Use of 60 Vbeta and 13 Jbeta primers characterized the PCR. Data came from immunoSEQ multiplex PCR; TCRdb stores just in-frame clones and leaves some out. This sample carries some 210,000 clones, approximately 82% of them seen once, and the ten largest clones take roughly 10%.

This sequence originates from a woman between 45 and 65 years old in good health and CMV-seropositive. The V call is TRBV6-5, the J call TRBJ1-5, with D possibly being TRBD1 (5 bases). Source material: PBMCs. For the CDR3, the DNA is TGTGCCAGCAGTTCCATTGCAGGGATCGATCAGCCCCAGCATTTT. Translating gives CASSSIAGIDQPQHF.